The entry below describes one T cell receptor beta chain. Described time point: pre-treatment sample, taken before nivolumab and TIL therapy. The source of the sample is a study of TIL therapy for anti-PD-1-resistant metastatic lung cancer. The libraries were made with immunoSEQ v3. Profiled with immunoSEQ multiplex PCR; TCRdb holds only in-frame clones, not every one. The table has about 21,000 clones, 70% to 80% seen once. The sequencing here drew on blood, taken at baseline. This TCR was sampled from a person between 25 and 80 years old with non-small cell lung cancer.

CDR3 amino acids: CASSQQRLELSLKTQYF. The CDR3, as DNA: TGTGCCAGCAGCCAGCAAAGACTCGAGTTATCACTGAAGACCCAGTACTTC. This chain links TRBV3-1 (or the pseudogene TRBV3-2) with TRBJ2-5; D not certain. The germline V and J ends were trimmed by 3 bases and 6 bases, with 23 bases remaining between them. The length of the CDR3 is 17 residues. Germline V CDR1 and CDR2: LGHDT, YNNKEL (reference sequence).